This TCR beta chain is from a study of cytomegalovirus exposure and HLA in healthy donors. Use of 60 Vbeta and 13 Jbeta primers characterized the PCR. The repertoire was sequenced with immunoSEQ multiplex PCR; TCRdb's copy has only in-frame clones and lacks some. Here the sample table reports 200,000 to 250,000 clones. Sequencing was performed on PBMCs. The receptor was derived from a woman aged 25 to 39 in good health and CMV-seropositive.

CDR3 in amino acids: CASSLDYNQPQHF. CDR3 sequence (DNA): TGTGCCAGCAGCTTAGATTACAATCAGCCCCAGCATTTT. The chain recombines TRBV7-2 with TRBJ1-5; D unclear. V was cut by 1 base and J by 3 bases, with 4 bases left in between. The V gene's germline CDR1 is SGHTA and CDR2 FQGNSA. This CDR3 region has 13 residues.